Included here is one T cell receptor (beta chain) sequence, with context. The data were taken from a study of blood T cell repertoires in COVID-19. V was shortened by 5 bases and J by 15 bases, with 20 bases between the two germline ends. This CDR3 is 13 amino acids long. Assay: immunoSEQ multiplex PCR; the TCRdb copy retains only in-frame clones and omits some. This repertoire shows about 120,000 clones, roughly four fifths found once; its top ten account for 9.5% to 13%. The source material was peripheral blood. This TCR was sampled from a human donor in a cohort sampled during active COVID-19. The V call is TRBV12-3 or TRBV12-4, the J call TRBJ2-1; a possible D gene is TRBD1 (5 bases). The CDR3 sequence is CASSALSEWGPFF. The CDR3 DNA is TGTGCCAGCAGTGCCTTGTCGGAGTGGGGCCCGTTCTTC.